One sample yielded the 19 T cell receptor beta chains listed below, sequenced in a study of early T cells in non-severe SARS-CoV-2 infection. One entry per CDR3 protein results from TCRdb running MiXCR on the 5' RACE reads. Among some 31,000 distinct CDR3 sequences listed, around 5.8% were seen once. Sequenced input: whole blood. These receptors were taken from an adult who was a healthcare worker with PCR-confirmed SARS-CoV-2 infection or an uninfected control (not recorded which).

This clonotype was seen only a few times. This chain links TRBV10-2 with TRBJ2-7; no firm D call. Per the germline V gene, CDR1 is WSHSY and CDR2 is SAAADI. The CDR3 sequence is 11 residues long. The V end was cut by 3 bases, the J end by 3 bases, with 3 bases between. This CDR3 reads CASSDYYEQYF. DNA for the CDR3: TGCGCCAGCAGTGATTACTACGAGCAGTACTTC.

This clonotype was seen more than once but under ten times. The DNA for the CDR3 is TGTGCCAGCACTCGAAGCCAGCGGGAGGCGCCCTACGAGCAGTACTTC. This encodes CASTRSQREAPYEQYF. The chain has TRBV2 and TRBJ2-7; 9 bases are a match to TRBD2. V was pared by 7 bases and J by 2 bases, with 12 bases of the junction left unmatched. The CDR3 loop spans 16 amino acids. The germline V gene encodes CDR1 SNHLY and CDR2 FYNNEI. The entire variable domain, with the rest obtained from reference TRBV2 and TRBJ2-7, is as follows: EPEVTQTPSHQVTQMGQEVILRCVPISNHLYFYWYRQILGQKVEFLVSFYNNEISEKSEIFDDQFSVERPDGSNFTLKIRSTKLEDSAMYFCASTRSQREAPYEQYFGPGTRLTVT.

There are many counts of this clonotype. This chain joins TRBV7-2 and TRBJ2-2, with D possibly TRBD1 on 5 matching bases. Trimming stripped 2 bases from V and 0 bases from J, with 13 bases between. CDR1 SGHTA and CDR2 FQGNSA come from the germline V gene. This CDR3 has 17 residues. CDR3 in DNA: TGTGCCAGCAGCTTAAAACCTGGGGCCGCGAACACCGGGGAGCTGTTTTTT. This codes for CASSLKPGAANTGELFF.

This clonotype was found many times. The gene calls are TRBV9 and TRBJ1-1; the D is unclear. Germline lookup yields CDR1 SGDLS and CDR2 YYNGEE. CDR3 length equals 13 residues. The ends were cut back, 2 bases at V and 4 bases at J, with 9 bases in the middle. This CDR3 reads CASSVKPGTEAFF. CDR3 DNA: TGTGCCAGCAGCGTTAAGCCGGGCACTGAAGCTTTCTTT.

There are many counts of this clonotype. The genes are TRBV25-1 and TRBJ2-3; D may be TRBD2 (6 bases). There are 15 residues in the CDR3. Germline V gene data show CDR1 as MGHDK and CDR2 as SYGVNS. Trimming shortened V by 3 bases and J by 2 bases, and 12 bases separated the two germline ends. The CDR3 here is CASSDWAGSTDTQYF. The CDR3 DNA reads TGTGCCAGCAGTGACTGGGCGGGGTCCACAGATACGCAGTATTTT.

This clonotype was counted ten times or more. This chain links TRBV24-1 with TRBJ1-2, with a possible D match to TRBD1 (6 bases). The ends were cut back, 3 bases at V and 5 bases at J, with 18 bases in the middle. The CDR3 is 16 residues long. Germline CDR1 KGHDR, CDR2 SFDVKD. The CDR3 loop reads CATSDPRDKEMYGYTF. DNA for the CDR3: TGTGCCACCAGTGATCCCCGGGACAAGGAAATGTATGGCTACACCTTC.

This clonotype was counted only a few times. The chain is built from TRBV7-9 and TRBJ1-2; D gene ambiguous. CDR1 and CDR2 from the germline V gene are SEHNR and FQNEAQ (reference sequence). This CDR3 has 14 amino acids. V was trimmed by 8 bases and J by 7 bases, leaving 20 bases between them. CDR3 in DNA: TGTGCCAGCCAGAAAGATCGTAGGCTCCGTGGCTACACCTTC. It is translated as CASQKDRRLRGYTF. The whole variable domain, filled in from reference TRBV7-9 and TRBJ1-2, reads DTGVSQNPRHKITKRGQNVTFRCDPISEHNRLYWYRQTLGQGPEFLTYFQNEAQLEKSRLLSDRFSAERPKGSFSTLEIQRTEQGDSAMYLCASQKDRRLRGYTFGSGTRLTVV.

This clonotype has a count of ten or more. V is TRBV7-2 and J is TRBJ2-1, with 9 bases matching TRBD2. The germline CDR1 and CDR2 sequences are SGHTA and FQGNSA. The CDR3 contains 16 residues. J lost 2 bases, V lost 6 bases, and 8 bases had no gene match. The CDR3 sequence: CASSFRREGPYNEQFF. CDR3 nucleotide sequence: TGTGCCAGCAGTTTTCGGCGGGAGGGCCCCTACAATGAGCAGTTCTTC.

In this sample, this clonotype turned up many times. The chain uses TRBV5-1 and TRBJ1-1; 10 positions match TRBD1. V was clipped by 4 bases and J by 4 bases; unmatched bases: 7. This CDR3 comprises 15 residues. Germline V gives CDR1 SGHRS, CDR2 YFSETQ. CDR3 loop: CASSPTGGGSTEAFF. In DNA form, the CDR3 reads TGCGCCAGCAGCCCGACAGGGGGCGGTTCCACTGAAGCTTTCTTT.

This clonotype turned up a few times. This rearrangement joins TRBV27 to TRBJ1-3; TRBD1 is a possible D gene (6 bases). The CDR3 totals 16 residues. The germline V gene has CDR1 MNHEY and CDR2 SMNVEV (reference sequence). Trimming pared 1 base from V and 2 bases from J, leaving 12 bases between. CDR3 amino acids: CASSLYGDKAGNTIYF. The CDR3 coding sequence is TGTGCCAGCAGTTTATATGGGGACAAGGCTGGAAACACCATATATTTT.

The chain links TRBV20-1 to TRBJ2-5, with a tentative D call TRBD2 (7 bases). CDR1 and CDR2 (germline): DFQATT, SNEGSKA (reference sequence). CDR3 size: 18 residues. Deletions cut 6 bases from V and 0 bases from J, with 26 bases between. CDR3 protein: CSASGGGLGLAHQETQYF. In nucleotides, the CDR3 is TGCAGTGCGAGTGGGGGGGGCCTTGGGCTAGCGCACCAAGAGACCCAGTACTTC.

This clonotype was observed many times. The gene calls are TRBV30 and TRBJ2-7; D uncertain. The germline V gene has CDR1 GTSNPN and CDR2 SVGIG (reference sequence). The CDR3 runs 12 residues. The ends were cut back, 0 bases at V and 3 bases at J, with 6 bases in the middle. The CDR3 loop is CAWSVDGYEQYF. CDR3 in DNA: TGTGCCTGGAGTGTGGACGGCTACGAGCAGTACTTC. Drawing the rest from reference TRBV30 and TRBJ2-7, the complete variable domain is SQTIHQWPATLVQPVGSPLSLECTVEGTSNPNLYWYRQAAGRGLQLLFYSVGIGQISSEVPQNLSASRPQDRQFILSSKKLLLSDSGFYLCAWSVDGYEQYFGPGTRLTVT.

This clonotype was picked up a small number of times. The V and J genes are TRBV12-3 or TRBV12-4 and TRBJ2-1; 16 bases align to TRBD2. Trimming cost V 5 bases and J 7 bases; bases outside gene matches: 2. CDR3 size: 15 residues. The CDR3 here is CASSGTSGRENEQFF. DNA of the CDR3: TGTGCCAGCAGTGGGACTAGCGGGAGGGAAAATGAGCAGTTCTTC.

Many counts were recorded for this clonotype. The chain recombines TRBV27 with TRBJ1-1; 7 bases fit TRBD1. CDR3 length: 13 amino acids. V dropped 6 bases and J dropped 3; count of bases not matched to a gene: 4. Germline CDR1 is MNHEY and CDR2 is SMNVEV (reference sequence). The CDR3 region has the DNA TGTGCCAGCAGAGGACAGGTCTACACTGAAGCTTTCTTT. It is translated as CASRGQVYTEAFF.

This clonotype was recorded a few times. The chain links TRBV11-2 to TRBJ2-1; 13 bases agree with TRBD2. CDR3 size: 15 residues. Trimming took 5 bases from V and 8 from J; bases not matched to a gene: 6. Looked up from germline, CDR1 is SGHAT and CDR2 is FQNNGV. CDR3: CASSLGLAGVYEQFF. In nucleotides, the CDR3 is TGTGCCAGCAGCCTCGGACTAGCGGGAGTCTATGAGCAGTTCTTC. The full variable domain, its missing parts supplied by reference TRBV11-2 and TRBJ2-1, is EAGVAQSPRYKIIEKRQSVAFWCNPISGHATLYWYQQILGQGPKLLIQFQNNGVVDDSQLPKDRFSAERLKGVDSTLKIQPAKLEDSAVYLCASSLGLAGVYEQFFGPGTRLTVL.

This clonotype was seen more than once but under ten times. V and J are TRBV6-2 or TRBV6-3 and TRBJ1-1; 10 nucleotides agree with TRBD1. Germline V gene data show CDR1 as MNHEY and CDR2 as SVGEGT. J gave up 4 bases and V 2 bases, and 1 base lay outside the gene matches. The CDR3 consists of 14 residues. The CDR3 loop is CASSYRDRGTEAFF. CDR3 DNA sequence: TGTGCCAGCAGTTACCGGGACAGGGGCACTGAAGCTTTCTTT.

CDR3 region: CASSQGKGQGGSEKLFF. CDR3 in DNA: TGCGCCAGCAGCCAAGGGAAAGGACAGGGCGGTAGTGAAAAACTGTTTTTT. The V call is TRBV4-1, the J call TRBJ1-4; TRBD1 matches 8 bases. V lost 1 base to trimming and J lost 7 bases; unmatched junction nucleotides: 11. CDR1 is MGHRA, CDR2 YSYEKL, per germline. The CDR3 is made up of 17 amino acids.

The chain carries TRBV6-2 or TRBV6-3 and TRBJ1-2, with 7 bases matching TRBD1. The CDR3 loop spans 11 amino acids. The trim removed 10 bases at V and 10 bases at J, leaving 9 bases unmatched. The germline V gene has CDR1 MNHEY and CDR2 SVGEGT. The DNA of the CDR3 is TGTGCCACCCTGACAGGGATCCTCTACACCTTC. Translation gives CATLTGILYTF.

The table lists this clonotype with many counts. This sequence joins TRBV3-1 and TRBJ2-3, with 11 bases lining up with TRBD2. V was clipped by 5 bases and J by 6 bases; unmatched bases: 7. This CDR3 contains 15 residues. Germline lookup yields CDR1 LGHDT and CDR2 YNNKEL (reference sequence). CDR3 region: CASSTSGRTGDTQYF. Written as DNA, the CDR3 is TGTGCCAGCAGCACTAGCGGGAGAACAGGCGATACGCAGTATTTT.